This T cell receptor beta chain stems from a study of T cell responses to AZD1222 COVID-19 vaccine. Findings and limits, study-wide: Reportedly, nearly half the spike-specific TCRs target unmutated variant regions. Among AZD1222 vaccinees, only 5 to 7 were seropositive at baseline. Clonal diversity was possibly underestimated; the donors were predominantly white British and more often female.

Profiled with immunoSEQ multiplex PCR; TCRdb holds only in-frame clones, not every one. The sample records about 120,000 clones, around 90% being singletons. Germline values: CDR1 MDHEN, CDR2 SYDVKM. The junction had 14 bases not matched to a gene; V was cut back by 3 bases and J by 12 bases. The CDR3 extends over 16 amino acids. In regard to this clone: Antigen unknown.

This sample comprised peripheral blood, obtained 28 days after the second dose of the MenACWY control vaccine. The clonotype was recovered from an adult who received the MenACWY meningococcal vaccine as a control. The V call is TRBV28, the J call TRBJ2-2, with 9 positions matching TRBD2. CDR3 loop: CASSLGGGASQPKLFF. CDR3 DNA: TGTGCCAGCAGTTTGGGCGGGGGGGCTAGCCAGCCAAAGCTGTTTTTT.